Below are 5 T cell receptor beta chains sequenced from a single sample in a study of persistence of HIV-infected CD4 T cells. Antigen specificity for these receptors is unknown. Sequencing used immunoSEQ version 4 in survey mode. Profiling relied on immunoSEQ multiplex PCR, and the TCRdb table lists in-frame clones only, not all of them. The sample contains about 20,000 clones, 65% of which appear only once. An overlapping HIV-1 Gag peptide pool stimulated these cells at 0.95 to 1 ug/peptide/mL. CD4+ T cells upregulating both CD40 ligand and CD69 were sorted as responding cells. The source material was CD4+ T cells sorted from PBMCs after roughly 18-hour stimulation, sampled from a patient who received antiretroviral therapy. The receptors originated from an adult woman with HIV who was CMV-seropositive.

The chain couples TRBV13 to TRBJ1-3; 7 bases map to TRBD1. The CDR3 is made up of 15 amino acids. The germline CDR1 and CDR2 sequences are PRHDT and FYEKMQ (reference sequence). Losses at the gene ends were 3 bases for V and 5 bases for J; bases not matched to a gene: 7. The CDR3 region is CASSFSDRERNTIYF. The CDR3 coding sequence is TGTGCCAGCAGCTTCAGCGACAGGGAAAGAAACACCATATATTTT. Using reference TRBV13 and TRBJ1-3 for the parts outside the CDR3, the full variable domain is AAGVIQSPRHLIKEKRETATLKCYPIPRHDTVYWYQQGPGQDPQFLISFYEKMQSDKGSIPDRFSAQQFSDYHSELNMSSLELGDSALYFCASSFSDRERNTIYFGEGSWLTVV.

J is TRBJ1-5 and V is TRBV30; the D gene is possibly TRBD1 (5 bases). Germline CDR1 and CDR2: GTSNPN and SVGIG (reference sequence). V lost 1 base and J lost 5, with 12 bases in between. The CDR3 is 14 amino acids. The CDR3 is CAWSGGAGDQPQHF. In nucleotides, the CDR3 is TGTGCCTGGAGTGGGGGCGCAGGTGATCAGCCCCAGCATTTT.

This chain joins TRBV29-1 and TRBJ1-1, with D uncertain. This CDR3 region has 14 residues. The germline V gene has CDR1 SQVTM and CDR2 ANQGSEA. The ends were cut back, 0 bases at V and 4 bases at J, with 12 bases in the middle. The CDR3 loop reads CSVEERASGTEAFF. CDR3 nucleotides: TGCAGCGTTGAAGAACGGGCTTCGGGCACTGAAGCTTTCTTT.

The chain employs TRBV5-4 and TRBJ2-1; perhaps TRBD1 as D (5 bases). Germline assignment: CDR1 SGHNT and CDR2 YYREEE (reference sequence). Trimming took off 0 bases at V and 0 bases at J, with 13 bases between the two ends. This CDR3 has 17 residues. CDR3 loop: CASSLVSGMSSYNEQFF. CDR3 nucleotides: TGTGCCAGCAGCTTGGTATCAGGGATGAGCTCCTACAATGAGCAGTTCTTC.

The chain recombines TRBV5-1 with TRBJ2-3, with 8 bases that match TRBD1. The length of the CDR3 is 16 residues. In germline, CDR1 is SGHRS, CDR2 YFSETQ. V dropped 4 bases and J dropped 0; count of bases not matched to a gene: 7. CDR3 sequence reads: CASSRQGTGSTDTQYF. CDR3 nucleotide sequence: TGCGCCAGCAGCCGTCAAGGGACAGGCAGCACAGATACGCAGTATTTT.